The rows below give T cell receptor beta chains drawn from one sample of a study of blood T cell repertoires in COVID-19. Clones were sequenced by immunoSEQ multiplex PCR, and TCRdb holds only the in-frame ones, with some missing. The table records 250,000 to 300,000 clones, around 90% of them present only once. The sample comprised PBMCs or T cells enriched from blood (not recorded which). These receptors came from a woman under 40 who had recovered from COVID-19. The conserved cysteine and the conserved F or W are not part of the CDR3 here. Each record gives: clone size, V gene, CDR3 length, CDR3 protein. Not all rows give a size; the values are once, few, many and, for expanded clones, a class.

abundance: .; v_gene: TRBV6-5; len: 12; CDR3aa: ASRRTGVAYEQY
abundance: .; v_gene: TRBV9; len: 14; CDR3aa: ASSARQGANTGELF
abundance: .; v_gene: TRBV11-2; len: 15; CDR3aa: ASSLDIGGGFTDTQY
abundance: .; v_gene: TRBV27; len: 17; CDR3aa: ASSSVRLQSVRGVTEAF
abundance: .; v_gene: TRBV30; len: 15; CDR3aa: AWSLTPPPQANYGYT
abundance: few; v_gene: TRBV7-8; len: 12; CDR3aa: ASSLDRYYQPQH
abundance: .; v_gene: TRBV6-5; len: 13; CDR3aa: ASGATGGSTDTQY
abundance: .; v_gene: TRBV4-1; len: 13; CDR3aa: ASSRRTGGNYGYT
abundance: .; v_gene: TRBV7-6; len: 13; CDR3aa: ASSLGNRGNSPLH
abundance: .; v_gene: TRBV28; len: 11; CDR3aa: ASRMGGPPEAF
abundance: .; v_gene: TRBV3-1/TRBV3-2; len: 15; CDR3aa: ASSQDISQGTYYGYT